This T cell receptor beta chain was identified in a study of CD8 T cells in Susac syndrome. Overall study findings and caveats: That the number of individuals in its TCR sequencing and HLA analysis was relatively small was acknowledged by the study.

With respect to this clonotype: Its target is not known.

Stable or active relapsing-remitting multiple sclerosis, untreated and meeting revised McDonald criteria, defined the controls. CD8+ and CD4+ T cells were negatively isolated; TEMRA cells were FACS-enriched. With random hexamers, reverse transcription was performed on about 0.45 to 1 ug of RNA. immunoSEQ multiplex PCR amplified TCR beta CDR3 across 54 Vbeta, 13 Jbeta. In TCRdb, the immunoSEQ multiplex PCR reads were re-called with MiXCR into one record per CDR3 protein. Here the sample spans about 430,000 distinct CDR3 sequences, more than 80% being singletons. The sequence was collected from a human donor with multiple sclerosis. The material sequenced was CD8+ T cells from PBMCs.

CDR3 loop: CATSGASGRELFF. The DNA of the CDR3 is TGTGCCACCAGTGGTGCTAGCGGGAGAGAGCTGTTTTTT. The chain couples TRBV24-1 to TRBJ2-2, with 10 bases that match TRBD2. V shed 5 bases, J shed 11 bases, and the junction held 4 bases outside the gene matches. Germline assignment: CDR1 KGHDR and CDR2 SFDVKD. This CDR3 spans 13 amino acids.